The 25 T cell receptor beta chains presented below share a single source sample, sequenced in a study of CD8 T cells in Susac syndrome. An input of about 0.5 to 1 ug of RNA was subjected to reverse transcription using random hexamers. Each CDR3 protein is one row after TCRdb ran MiXCR on the immunoSEQ multiplex PCR reads. This sample has roughly 80,000 distinct CDR3 sequences, with 94% found just once. Sequenced sample: CD8+ T cells from PBMCs. The receptors originated from a human donor in good health.

This clonotype has a single count. The DNA for the CDR3 is TGTGCCAGCAGCGTAGAGGGCTCGGCCTGGTACGAGCAGTACTTC. Its protein product is CASSVEGSAWYEQYF. This chain connects TRBV9 to TRBJ2-7, with D uncertain. The CDR3 is 15 amino acids. V gave up 0 bases and J gave up 4 bases, with 14 bases separating them. CDR1 is SGDLS, CDR2 YYNGEE, per germline.

V is TRBV6-5 and J is TRBJ2-1, with D possibly being TRBD1 or TRBD2 (5 bases each). Trimming pared 10 bases from V and 8 bases from J, leaving 24 bases between. CDR1 MNHEY and CDR2 SVGAGI come from the germline V gene. This CDR3 has 15 amino acids. CDR3 protein: CATPNRDVRGHEQFF. The CDR3 region has the DNA TGTGCCACACCCAATCGGGACGTCCGGGGCCATGAGCAGTTCTTC.

The chain combines TRBV7-2 with TRBJ2-1; the match to TRBD2 covers 10 bases. Trimming took 5 bases from V and 3 from J; bases not matched to a gene: 7. The CDR3 is 16 amino acids. Germline values: CDR1 SGHTA, CDR2 FQGNSA. Written as DNA, the CDR3 is TGTGCCAGCAGCCGAAGCGGGGGGGCTTTCTACAATGAGCAGTTCTTC. Amino acids: CASSRSGGAFYNEQFF.

V usage is TRBV5-6 and J usage is TRBJ2-6; 7 nucleotides match TRBD1. The CDR3 runs to 18 residues. Germline assignment: CDR1 SGHDT and CDR2 YYEEEE. J gave up 2 bases and V 0 bases, and 8 bases lay outside the gene matches. The chain's CDR3 is CASSLVYRGRTGANVLTF. The DNA for the CDR3 is TGTGCCAGCAGCTTGGTGTACAGGGGACGGACTGGGGCCAACGTCCTGACTTTC.

V and J are TRBV20-1 and TRBJ2-5; D is unclear. V was cut by 6 bases and J by 7 bases, with 9 bases left in between. This CDR3 is built from 10 residues. The germline V gene encodes CDR1 DFQATT and CDR2 SNEGSKA (reference sequence). This CDR3 reads CSALLGTQYF. The CDR3 coding sequence is TGCAGTGCGCTCCTTGGGACCCAGTACTTC.

This rearrangement joins TRBV20-1 to TRBJ1-6; TRBD1 agrees at 8 bases. The germline V gene has CDR1 DFQATT and CDR2 SNEGSKA (reference sequence). The CDR3 runs to 15 residues. Germline trimming cut 0 bases from V and 8 bases from J; bases unmatched to any gene: 6. The CDR3 region is CSARERETGDSPLHF. DNA for the CDR3: TGCAGTGCTAGAGAAAGAGAGACAGGGGATTCACCCCTCCACTTT.

The chain joins TRBV7-9 to TRBJ2-3; 7 bases are a match to TRBD2. Per the germline V gene, CDR1 is SEHNR and CDR2 is FQNEAQ (reference sequence). The CDR3 is 15 amino acids. J lost 4 bases, V lost 5 bases, and 9 bases had no gene match. The CDR3 DNA is TGTGCCAGCAGCCCCCCGCGGGAGTCCCCAGATACGCAGTATTTT. Translating it yields CASSPPRESPDTQYF.

The CDR3 nucleotides are TGTGCCAGCACCCTATTACTTTCGGGAGGGCCCTACAATGAGCAGTTCTTC. This translates into CASTLLLSGGPYNEQFF. The genes are TRBV27 and TRBJ2-1, with 8 bases matching TRBD2. Germline V lookup: CDR1 MNHEY, CDR2 SMNVEV (reference sequence). This CDR3 spans 17 amino acids. V lost 7 bases and J lost 2; bases outside the gene matches: 13.

V usage is TRBV9 and J usage is TRBJ1-2; the match to TRBD1 covers 10 bases. This CDR3 has 15 residues. Germline V gives CDR1 SGDLS, CDR2 YYNGEE. V lost 3 bases and J lost 5; bases outside the gene matches: 7. For the CDR3, the DNA is TGTGCCAGCAGCGACCCGACAGGGGGCGGGTATGGCTACACCTTC. It yields the protein CASSDPTGGGYGYTF.

V and J are TRBV13 and TRBJ1-2, with a possible D match to TRBD1 (6 bases). The germline V and J ends were trimmed by 10 bases and 3 bases, with 15 bases remaining between them. Germline CDR1 is PRHDT and CDR2 is FYEKMQ (reference sequence). CDR3 size: 13 residues. The CDR3 DNA reads TGTGCCACAAAATTACAGGGATACTATGGCTACACCTTC. Protein product: CATKLQGYYGYTF.

V and J are TRBV30 and TRBJ1-5; D is perhaps TRBD1 (5 bases). The V end lost 2 bases, the J end lost 0 bases, and 8 bases lay between the germline ends. Germline assignment: CDR1 GTSNPN and CDR2 SVGIG (reference sequence). The CDR3 has 14 residues. Here the CDR3 DNA reads TGTGCCTGGAGTCGGGGACTTAGCAATCAGCCCCAGCATTTT. It yields the protein CAWSRGLSNQPQHF.

V is TRBV25-1 and J is TRBJ1-5, with D possibly TRBD1 on 6 matching bases. Trimming removed 2 bases from V and 4 bases from J, with 9 bases in between. The CDR3 sequence is 14 residues long. CDR1 and CDR2 from the germline V gene are MGHDK and SYGVNS. For the CDR3, the DNA is TGTGCCAGCAGTGAACAGGGGTTGAATCAGCCCCAGCATTTT. The encoded protein is CASSEQGLNQPQHF.

The chain uses TRBV29-1 and TRBJ2-5; weak D call: TRBD2 (5 bases). The germline V and J ends were trimmed by 4 bases and 10 bases, with 13 bases remaining between them. Germline V gene sequence: CDR1 SQVTM, CDR2 ANQGSEA. The CDR3 contains 11 residues. CDR3 sequence: CSVGSVGDQYF. CDR3 DNA sequence: TGCAGCGTTGGGTCGGTGGGAGACCAGTACTTC.

This chain uses TRBV7-2 with TRBJ2-7; either TRBD1 or TRBD2 may fit D (5 bases each). This CDR3 has 14 amino acids. Germline CDR1 is SGHTA and CDR2 is FQGNSA. The germline V and J ends were trimmed by 3 bases and 11 bases, with 20 bases remaining between them. The CDR3, as DNA: TGTGCCAGCAGCTTGAACACCGGGACGGCTTATGAGTACGTC. The encoded protein is CASSLNTGTAYEYV.

The chain uses TRBV11-3 and TRBJ2-2; D is uncertain. The CDR3 length is 13 residues. Trimming removed 3 bases from V and 4 bases from J, with 6 bases in between. Looked up from germline, CDR1 is SGHNT and CDR2 is YENEEA. The CDR3 sequence is CASSFSSTGELFF. The CDR3 DNA follows: TGTGCCAGCAGCTTTAGTAGCACCGGGGAGCTGTTTTTT.

V and J are TRBV9 and TRBJ2-7, with D possibly being TRBD1 (5 bases). V gave up 4 bases and J gave up 2 bases, with 13 bases separating them. The CDR3 loop spans 14 amino acids. The V gene's germline CDR1 is SGDLS and CDR2 YYNGEE. The DNA for the CDR3 is TGTGCCAGCAGCCCAGATGACAGAGCCTACGAGCAGTACTTC. Its protein product is CASSPDDRAYEQYF. Together with reference TRBV9 and TRBJ2-7, the CDR3 gives the full variable domain: DSGVTQTPKHLITATGQRVTLRCSPRSGDLSVYWYQQSLDQGLQFLIQYYNGEERAKGNILERFSAQQFPDLHSELNLSSLELGDSALYFCASSPDDRAYEQYFGPGTRLTVT.

The chain carries TRBV12-3 or TRBV12-4 and TRBJ2-3; 7 bases agree with TRBD2. Unmatched junction bases numbered 1, after V lost 0 bases and J lost 1 base. The CDR3 is 15 residues long. Here the CDR3 reads CASSLAGLRTDTQYF. The DNA of the CDR3 is TGTGCCAGCAGTTTAGCGGGACTACGCACAGATACGCAGTATTTT.

The gene calls are TRBV28 and TRBJ2-7; 11 positions match TRBD1. CDR1 MDHEN and CDR2 SYDVKM come from the germline V gene. Unmatched junction bases numbered 18, after V lost 3 bases and J lost 2 bases. The CDR3 has 20 amino acids. CDR3: CASSLVARNRGQGVPYEQYV. The CDR3 DNA sequence: TGTGCCAGCAGTTTGGTAGCCCGGAACCGGGGACAGGGGGTGCCCTACGAGCAGTACGTC.

The rearrangement joins TRBV4-1 to TRBJ2-7; possible D gene TRBD2, 6 bases. The germline V and J ends were trimmed by 3 bases and 7 bases, with 13 bases remaining between them. This CDR3 spans 13 amino acids. CDR1 is MGHRA and CDR2 is YSYEKL in the germline V gene. CDR3 DNA: TGCGCCAGCAGCCAGTTACTAGCACTGGAGCAGTACTTC. Translating gives CASSQLLALEQYF.

This sequence joins TRBV6-5 and TRBJ1-2; TRBD1 matches at 7 bases. The CDR3 is 15 residues long. Germline CDR1 is MNHEY and CDR2 is SVGAGI. The ends lost 7 bases at V and 6 bases at J; junction bases unmatched: 14. This CDR3 is CASTYSDRLYNGYTF. The CDR3 DNA reads TGTGCCAGCACCTACTCGGACAGGCTGTATAATGGCTACACCTTC.

The genes are TRBV7-9 and TRBJ2-3; 9 bases line up with TRBD1. V gave up 6 bases and J gave up 5 bases; unmatched junction bases: 18. The CDR3 consists of 18 residues. CDR1 is SEHNR, CDR2 FQNEAQ, per germline (reference sequence). CDR3 nucleotide sequence: TGTGCCAGCAGTTTCCCACCTGGAGGGGACAGGGTTAGAGATACGCAGTATTTT. This translates into CASSFPPGGDRVRDTQYF.

The chain joins TRBV7-9 to TRBJ2-3; D is uncertain. V lost 4 bases and J lost 7, with 9 bases in between. CDR3 length equals 12 residues. Germline V lookup: CDR1 SEHNR, CDR2 FQNEAQ (reference sequence). CDR3 sequence: CASSSETYTQYF. The CDR3 DNA reads TGTGCCAGCAGCTCGGAGACTTATACGCAGTATTTT.

The rearrangement uses TRBV2 and TRBJ2-7; perhaps TRBD2 as D (6 bases). CDR1 is SNHLY and CDR2 is FYNNEI in the germline V gene. Trimming shortened V by 3 bases and J by 6 bases, and 12 bases separated the two germline ends. The CDR3 is made up of 13 amino acids. CDR3 sequence reads: CASSEEGKSEQYF. In DNA form, the CDR3 reads TGTGCCAGCAGTGAGGAGGGGAAGAGCGAGCAGTACTTC.

CDR3 protein: CASSGTGSSEGYTF. CDR3 sequence (DNA): TGTGCCAGCAGCGGAACCGGGTCCTCAGAGGGCTACACCTTC. The rearrangement links TRBV9 to TRBJ1-2; D gene uncertain. Germline V gene lookup returns CDR1 SGDLS and CDR2 YYNGEE. CDR3 length: 14 amino acids. V was pared by 3 bases and J by 8 bases, with 17 bases between.

V is TRBV21-1 and J is TRBJ2-7. TRBV21-1 is described as a pseudogene. The CDR3 covers 11 residues. The CDR3 DNA is TGTGCCAGCAGCACCTTCCTCGAGCAGTACGTC. This sequence encodes CASSTFLEQYV.